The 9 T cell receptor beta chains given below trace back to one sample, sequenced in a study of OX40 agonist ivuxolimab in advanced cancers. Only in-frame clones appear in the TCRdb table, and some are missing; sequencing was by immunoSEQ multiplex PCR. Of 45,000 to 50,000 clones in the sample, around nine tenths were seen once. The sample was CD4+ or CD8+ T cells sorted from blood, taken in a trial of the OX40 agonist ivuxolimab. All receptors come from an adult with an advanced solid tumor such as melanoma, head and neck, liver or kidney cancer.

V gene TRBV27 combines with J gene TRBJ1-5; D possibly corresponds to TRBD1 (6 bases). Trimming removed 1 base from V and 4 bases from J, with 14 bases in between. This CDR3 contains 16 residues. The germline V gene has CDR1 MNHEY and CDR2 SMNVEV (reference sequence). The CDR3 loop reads CASSLYPPQGNQPQHF. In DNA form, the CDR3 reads TGTGCCAGCAGTTTATACCCGCCCCAGGGGAATCAGCCCCAGCATTTT.

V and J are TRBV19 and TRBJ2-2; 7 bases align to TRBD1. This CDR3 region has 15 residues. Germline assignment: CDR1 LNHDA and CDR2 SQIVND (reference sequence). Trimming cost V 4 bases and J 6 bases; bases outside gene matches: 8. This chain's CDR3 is CASSTYRGSAGELFF. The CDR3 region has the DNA TGTGCCAGTAGTACCTACAGGGGATCAGCCGGGGAGCTGTTTTTT.

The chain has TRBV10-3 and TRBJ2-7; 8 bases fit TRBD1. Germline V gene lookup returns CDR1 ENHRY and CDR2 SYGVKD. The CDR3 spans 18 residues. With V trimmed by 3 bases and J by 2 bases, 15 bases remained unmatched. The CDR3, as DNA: TGTGCCATCAGTGATGGACAGGGTCGCGGCAGGCGGACCTACGAGCAGTACTTC. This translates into CAISDGQGRGRRTYEQYF.

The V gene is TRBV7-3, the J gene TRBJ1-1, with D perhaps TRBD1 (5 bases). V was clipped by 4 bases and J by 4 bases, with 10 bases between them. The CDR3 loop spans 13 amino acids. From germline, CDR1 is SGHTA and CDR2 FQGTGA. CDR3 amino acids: CASSSAGFTEAFF. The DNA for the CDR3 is TGTGCCAGCAGCTCGGCAGGGTTCACTGAAGCTTTCTTT.

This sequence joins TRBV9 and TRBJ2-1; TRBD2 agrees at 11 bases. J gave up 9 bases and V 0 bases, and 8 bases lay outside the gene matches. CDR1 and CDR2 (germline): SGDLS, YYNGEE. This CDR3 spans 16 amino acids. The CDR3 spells CASSVAGLAGGTEQFF. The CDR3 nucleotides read TGTGCCAGCAGCGTAGCGGGCCTAGCGGGAGGCACTGAGCAGTTCTTC.

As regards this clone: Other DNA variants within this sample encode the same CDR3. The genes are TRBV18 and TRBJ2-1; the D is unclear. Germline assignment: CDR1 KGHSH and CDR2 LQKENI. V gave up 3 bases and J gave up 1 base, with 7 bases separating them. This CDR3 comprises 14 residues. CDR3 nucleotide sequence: TGTGCCAGCTCACCTCAGGCTTCCTACAATGAGCAGTTCTTC. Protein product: CASSPQASYNEQFF.

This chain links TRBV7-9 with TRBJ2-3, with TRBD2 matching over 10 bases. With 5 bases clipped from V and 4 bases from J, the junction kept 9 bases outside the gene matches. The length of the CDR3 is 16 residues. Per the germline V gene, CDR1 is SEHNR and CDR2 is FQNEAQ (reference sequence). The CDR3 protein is CASSLRTSGPSDTQYF. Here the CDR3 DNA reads TGTGCCAGCAGCCTTCGGACTAGCGGACCCTCAGATACGCAGTATTTT.

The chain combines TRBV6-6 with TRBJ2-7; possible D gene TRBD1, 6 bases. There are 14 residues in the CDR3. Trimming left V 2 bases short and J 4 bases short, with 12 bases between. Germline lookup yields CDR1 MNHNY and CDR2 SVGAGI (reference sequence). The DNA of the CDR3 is TGTGCCAGCAGTTACAGACCGGACAGTTACGAGCAGTACTTC. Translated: CASSYRPDSYEQYF.

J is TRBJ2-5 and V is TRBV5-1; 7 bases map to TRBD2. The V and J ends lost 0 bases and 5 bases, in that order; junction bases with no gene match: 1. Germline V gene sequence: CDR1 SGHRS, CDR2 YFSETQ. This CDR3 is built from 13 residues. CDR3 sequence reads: CASSLAGRETQYF. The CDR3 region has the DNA TGCGCCAGCAGCTTGGCCGGGAGGGAGACCCAGTACTTC.